This T cell receptor (beta chain) comes out of a study of radiotherapy plus CTLA-4 blockade in lung cancer. Findings of the study overall: Together with interferon-beta, which increased in serum after radiation, early dynamic changes in blood T cell clones were reportedly the best predictors of response. In blood, tumor-derived TCR clones expanded after radiotherapy plus ipilimumab.

Sequencing was performed with immunoSEQ multiplex PCR; in TCRdb, only in-frame clones are kept and a portion is missing. The sample lists more than 9,500 clones, around 80% occurring once. Germline V gene data show CDR1 as MGHRA and CDR2 as YSYEKL. The CDR3 has 15 residues. Between the trimmed V and J ends, which lost 4 bases and 1 base, there was a span of 10 bases. As concerns this clone: Its specificity is not known.

CTLA-4 blockade using ipilimumab, together with focal radiation, was received by patients with chemo-refractory metastatic non-small-cell lung cancer. Source: peripheral blood, taken from a patient treated with radiotherapy plus ipilimumab. V and J are TRBV4-1 and TRBJ2-2; perhaps TRBD2 as D (6 bases). This receptor was taken from a human donor with non-small cell lung cancer that progressed on radiotherapy plus ipilimumab. The CDR3 protein is CASSPGLLNTGELFF. As DNA, the CDR3 is TGCGCCAGCAGCCCGGGACTTTTGAACACCGGGGAGCTGTTTTTT.